Presented here are 31 T cell receptor beta chains from one specimen sequenced in a study of metastatic and nonmetastatic thyroid tumors. Among the patients, none had received any treatment before thyroid surgery. TCRdb re-processed the PCR reads through MiXCR. The table records around 16,000 clones, roughly 33% of them present only once. Sequences were obtained from tumor tissue. These receptors all stem from a male donor with papillary thyroid cancer or a benign thyroid nodule (not recorded which). Some clones in this sample may be carry-over from other donors' samples.

The rearrangement joins TRBV30 to TRBJ1-1; maybe TRBD1 (6 bases). Germline CDR1 GTSNPN, CDR2 SVGIG (reference sequence). Deletions cut 0 bases from V and 5 bases from J, with 16 bases between. The CDR3 contains 15 residues. This chain's CDR3 is CAWSVHLGRGTEAFF. CDR3 nucleotide sequence: TGTGCCTGGAGTGTACATTTGGGAAGGGGGACTGAAGCTTTCTTT.

This clone came up many times. The gene calls are TRBV6-1 and TRBJ2-2; the match to TRBD1 covers 8 bases. This CDR3 is built from 14 residues. Germline CDR1 is MNHNS and CDR2 is SASEGT. Unmatched junction bases numbered 5, after V lost 6 bases and J lost 5 bases. The CDR3 DNA follows: TGTGCCAGCAGCGGGACAGGAGAGACCGGGGAGCTGTTTTTT. Translated: CASSGTGETGELFF.

This clone was detected many times. It may be a read error: a sequence one base away is much more abundant. J is TRBJ2-1 and V is TRBV20-1; 7 bases match TRBD1. The CDR3 length is 13 residues. Per the germline V gene, CDR1 is DFQATT and CDR2 is SNEGSKA (reference sequence). Here the CDR3 DNA reads TGCAGTGTCTCGCAGGGGGAAGCCAATGAGCAGCTCTTC. Translating it yields CSVSQGEANEQLF.

This sequence joins TRBV5-1 and TRBJ2-1; 8 bases align to TRBD2. V lost 0 bases, J lost 4 bases, and 6 bases stayed unmatched. Per germline, CDR1 SGHRS and CDR2 YFSETQ. CDR3 length: 16 amino acids. The CDR3 reads CASSLELAATYNEQFF. The CDR3 coding sequence is TGCGCCAGCAGCTTGGAACTAGCGGCAACTTACAATGAGCAGTTCTTC.

This clone was observed many times. This chain connects TRBV6-1 to TRBJ2-1; 8 bases align to TRBD1. In germline, CDR1 is MNHNS, CDR2 SASEGT. CDR3 length: 14 residues. Germline trimming cut 2 bases from V and 7 bases from J; bases unmatched to any gene: 4. Here the CDR3 reads CASSEQGAGNEQFF. The CDR3 nucleotides are TGTGCCAGCAGTGAACAGGGGGCGGGGAATGAGCAGTTCTTC.

This chain links TRBV6-2 or TRBV6-3 with TRBJ2-7; 8 bases are shared with TRBD2. Losses at the gene ends were 0 bases for V and 1 base for J; bases not matched to a gene: 2. The CDR3 length is 15 residues. In germline, CDR1 is MNHEY, CDR2 SVGEGT. CDR3 loop: CASSYSASGSYEQYF. In DNA form, the CDR3 reads TGTGCCAGCAGTTACTCGGCTAGCGGGTCCTACGAGCAGTACTTC.

By proportion, this clone is medium-sized (0.01 to 0.1%). The chain links TRBV7-9 to TRBJ2-3, with TRBD2 identical over 14 bases. The CDR3 is 16 residues long. J gave up 6 bases and V 3 bases, and 5 bases lay outside the gene matches. Per the germline V gene, CDR1 is SEHNR and CDR2 is FQNEAQ (reference sequence). This chain's CDR3 is CASSLGLAGVIDTQYF. The DNA of the CDR3 is TGTGCCAGCAGCTTGGGACTAGCGGGAGTAATCGATACGCAGTATTTT.

At least ten counts were recorded for this clone. The junction departs from the called germline gene at one end, perhaps through a read error. The chain recombines TRBV7-7 with TRBJ1-1; D remains ambiguous. Germline assignment: CDR1 SSHAT and CDR2 FNYEAQ (reference sequence). This CDR3 has 13 residues. The CDR3 coding sequence is TGTGCTAGCAGCCGGGCCGTGAACACTGAAGCTTTCTTT. Translated: CASSRAVNTEAFF.

This clone is labeled as medium-sized (0.01 to 0.1%). One end of the junction varies from germline; a read error may be responsible. The chain recombines TRBV5-1 with TRBJ1-1; D is uncertain. The CDR3 is 13 residues long. Germline CDR1 and CDR2: SGHRS and YFSETQ. The CDR3: CASRGPDYAEVFF. In DNA form, the CDR3 reads TGCGCCAGCAGGGGCCCGGATTACGCTGAAGTTTTCTTT.

This clone was counted ten times or more. The V and J genes are TRBV18 and TRBJ1-2, with 7 bases matching TRBD1. The V segment lost 3 bases and the J segment 6 bases; nucleotides outside the gene matches: 1. The CDR3 consists of 12 residues. Germline assignment: CDR1 KGHSH and CDR2 LQKENI. This CDR3 is CASSPTGDGYTF. DNA of the CDR3: TGTGCCAGCTCACCCACAGGGGATGGCTACACCTTC.

There are many counts of this clone. The gene calls are TRBV12-3 or TRBV12-4 and TRBJ2-7; D possibly corresponds to TRBD1 (6 bases). The CDR3 has 16 amino acids. Between the trimmed V and J ends, which lost 6 bases and 2 bases, there was a span of 20 bases. DNA for the CDR3: TGTGCCAGCAGCCCGACCGACAGGTCTTCCACCTACGAGCAGTACTTC. Translating it yields CASSPTDRSSTYEQYF.

This clone was seen many times. The chain couples TRBV12-5 to TRBJ2-7; 8 bases are a match to TRBD1. With V trimmed by 5 bases and J by 6 bases, 3 bases remained unmatched. The CDR3 totals 12 residues. Germline V gene sequence: CDR1 LGHNT, CDR2 FRNRAP. CDR3 DNA sequence: TGTGCTAGTGGTGCCGACAGGGGCGAGCAGTACTTC. Encoded protein: CASGADRGEQYF.

V gene TRBV2 combines with J gene TRBJ1-1; D may be TRBD1 (5 bases). In germline, CDR1 is SNHLY, CDR2 FYNNEI. Trimming cost V 4 bases and J 3 bases, with 12 bases left between them. CDR3 size: 14 residues. Here the CDR3 DNA reads TGTGCCAGCAGTGTCGAGGGGATATACACTGAAGCTTTCTTT. It yields the protein CASSVEGIYTEAFF.

There are many counts of this clone. One junction end does not reproduce the germline sequence, and a read error may be involved. The same CDR3 is also encoded by other DNA sequences in this sample. V usage is TRBV28 and J usage is TRBJ1-5, with TRBD1 as a possible D gene (5 bases). CDR3 size: 17 residues. CDR1 is MDHEN and CDR2 is SYDVKM in the germline V gene. CDR3 sequence reads: CASSSTRRGGGNQPQHF. Here the CDR3 DNA reads TGTGCCAGCAGTTCGACCCGCCGGGGGGGAGGCAATCAGCCTCAGCATTTT.

The J gene is TRBJ2-2, the V gene TRBV10-3; possible D gene TRBD2, 5 bases. V was clipped by 6 bases and J by 0 bases, with 14 bases between them. Germline-derived CDR1 and CDR2 are ENHRY and SYGVKD. The CDR3 totals 16 residues. The CDR3 protein is CAIRRLSGSNTGELFF. In nucleotides, the CDR3 is TGTGCCATCAGACGTCTGAGCGGATCGAACACCGGGGAGCTGTTTTTT.

The rearrangement uses TRBV20-1 and TRBJ1-5, with D possibly matching TRBD1 (6 bases). The CDR3 covers 14 residues. Germline CDR1 reads DFQATT; CDR2 reads SNEGSKA (reference sequence). V was clipped by 4 bases and J by 4 bases, with 14 bases between them. The CDR3 DNA is TGCAGTGCTACGAGACAGGTTTCAAATCAGCCCCAGCATTTT. The encoded protein is CSATRQVSNQPQHF.

This chain's CDR3 is CASSYLGQGNTEAFF. CDR3 DNA: TGTGCCAGCAGTTACCTAGGACAGGGGAACACTGAAGCTTTCTTT. The chain links TRBV6-6 to TRBJ1-1; 8 bases line up with TRBD1. The CDR3 spans 15 residues. V trimming: 2 bases; J trimming: 1 base; junction bases outside the gene matches: 3. Looked up from germline, CDR1 is MNHNY and CDR2 is SVGAGI (reference sequence).

The chain links TRBV9 to TRBJ1-2, with TRBD1 as a possible D gene (6 bases). There are 16 residues in the CDR3. V shed 0 bases and J shed 4 bases, with 16 bases lying between them. From germline, CDR1 is SGDLS and CDR2 YYNGEE. The CDR3 region is CASSVASGTSVYGYTF. CDR3 sequence (DNA): TGTGCCAGCAGCGTAGCGTCCGGGACATCGGTCTATGGCTACACCTTC.

This clone turned up a few times. A much larger clonotype is one base distant, so this may be a read error. The V gene is TRBV20-1, the J gene TRBJ2-6; the D gene is possibly TRBD1 (6 bases). Germline V CDR1 and CDR2: DFQATT, SNEGSKA (reference sequence). V lost 5 bases and J 0 bases, leaving 11 bases between the germline ends. This CDR3 region has 15 residues. The DNA for the CDR3 is TGCAGTGCTGGGGACAACCTCTCTGGGGCCAACGTCCTGACTTTC. It yields the protein CSAGDNLSGANVLTF.

The table lists this clone with a few counts. The rearrangement joins TRBV19 to TRBJ2-7; possible D gene TRBD1, 5 bases. The CDR3 is 14 amino acids. Trimming left V 3 bases short and J 0 bases short, with 9 bases between. Germline CDR1 and CDR2: LNHDA and SQIVND (reference sequence). CDR3 amino acids: CASSIGQGSYEQYF. In DNA form, the CDR3 reads TGTGCCAGTAGTATCGGTCAGGGCTCCTACGAGCAGTACTTC.

This clone was seen at least ten times. Other nucleotide sequences from this sample produce the same CDR3. The J gene is TRBJ2-6, the V gene TRBV20-1; a weak D match, TRBD1 (6 bases). Germline V gene sequence: CDR1 DFQATT, CDR2 SNEGSKA (reference sequence). V lost 6 bases and J 0 bases, leaving 15 bases between the germline ends. The CDR3 has 16 amino acids. The DNA of the CDR3 is TGCAGTGCAACCGACAGGCAAAGCTCTGGGGCCAACGTCCTGACTTTC. Translated: CSATDRQSSGANVLTF.

For this clone: A much bigger clone sits one base away, suggesting this may be a read error. This chain uses TRBV7-2 with TRBJ1-3; D is unclear. V gave up 1 base and J gave up 4 bases, with 11 bases separating them. Germline-derived CDR1 and CDR2 are SGHTA and FQGNSA. This CDR3 comprises 15 residues. The CDR3, as DNA: TGTGCCAGCAGCTTAGGACCACAGCGGGGAAACACCATATATTTT. Amino acids: CASSLGPQRGNTIYF.

The sample holds a few counts of this clone. V usage is TRBV6-1 and J usage is TRBJ1-2; 7 nucleotides line up with TRBD1. CDR1 and CDR2 (germline): MNHNS, SASEGT. The CDR3 sequence is 13 residues long. J was trimmed by 4 bases and V by 5 bases; bases with no gene match: 4. The CDR3 spells CASSNRGIYGYTF. The CDR3, as DNA: TGTGCCAGCAGTAACAGGGGTATCTATGGCTACACCTTC.

Only a few counts were recorded for this clone. The chain couples TRBV15 to TRBJ2-5; 13 nucleotides match TRBD2. Judging by the DNA end, TRBJ2-1 fits better; the J call may be wrong. CDR1 is LNHNV and CDR2 is YYDKDF in the germline V gene (reference sequence). This CDR3 is built from 15 residues. The CDR3 nucleotides are TGTGCCACCAGCTGGGGACTAGCGGGAAACAATGAGCAGTTCTTC. Translation gives CATSWGLAGNNEQFF.

By share of the sample, this clone is large. The chain carries TRBV19 and TRBJ1-1; D perhaps matches TRBD1 (6 bases). The CDR3 spans 15 residues. Germline V gene data show CDR1 as LNHDA and CDR2 as SQIVND (reference sequence). V was clipped by 2 bases and J by 2 bases, with 12 bases between them. The CDR3 nucleotides read TGTGCCAGTAGTATAAGGGGGGCCCCTAACACTGAAGCTTTCTTT. Residues: CASSIRGAPNTEAFF.

This clone has a count of ten or more. The chain is built from TRBV11-3 and TRBJ1-3; D is undetermined. The CDR3 totals 15 residues. CDR1 SGHNT and CDR2 YENEEA come from the germline V gene. V was pared by 1 base and J by 2 bases, with 9 bases between. This chain's CDR3 is CASSLGGNTGNTIYF. In DNA, the CDR3 is TGTGCCAGCAGCTTAGGAGGGAATACTGGAAACACCATATATTTT.

This clone is medium-sized in the sample. The chain employs TRBV20-1 and TRBJ1-5, with a tentative D call TRBD1 (6 bases). V was shortened by 0 bases and J by 3 bases, with 12 bases between the two germline ends. The CDR3 runs 15 residues. From germline, CDR1 is DFQATT and CDR2 SNEGSKA (reference sequence). CDR3 nucleotide sequence: TGCAGTGCTAGAGAGGGCCGGGGGCTCAATCAGCCCCAGCATTTT. As protein: CSAREGRGLNQPQHF.

Ten or more counts support this clone. The chain recombines TRBV29-1 with TRBJ2-5, with a weak D call TRBD1 (7 bases). The CDR3 covers 12 residues. The V gene lost 7 bases and the J gene lost 5 bases, with 14 bases spanning the gap. Germline V gene sequence: CDR1 SQVTM, CDR2 ANQGSEA. Here the CDR3 DNA reads TGCAGCGCCGCAGGGGGAGGTGAGACCCAGTACTTC. Protein: CSAAGGGETQYF.

This clone is categorized as medium-sized. The V call is TRBV5-1, the J call TRBJ2-7; 15 nucleotides line up with TRBD2. Germline assignment: CDR1 SGHRS and CDR2 YFSETQ. V was pared by 4 bases and J by 5 bases, with 10 bases of the junction left unmatched. The CDR3 has 17 residues. CDR3 amino acids: CASSNGLAGGPRDEQYF. The DNA of the CDR3 is TGCGCCAGCAGCAATGGACTAGCGGGAGGGCCGAGGGACGAGCAGTACTTC.

For this clone: The junction does not match germline at one end; this may be a read error. This rearrangement joins TRBV19 to TRBJ1-5, with unresolved D. The CDR3 loop spans 15 amino acids. Per the germline V gene, CDR1 is LNHDA and CDR2 is SQIVND (reference sequence). Written as DNA, the CDR3 is TGTGCCAGTAGTCCTGGACCAAGGAGCAATCAGCGCCAGCTTTTT. It yields the protein CASSPGPRSNQRQLF.

As for this clone: At one boundary the junction diverges from the germline segment, which might be a read error. The chain couples TRBV28 to TRBJ2-5; 9 bases map to TRBD1. Germline lookup yields CDR1 MDHEN and CDR2 SYDVKM. CDR3 length: 13 residues. The CDR3 here is CASSGTGREPQNF. DNA of the CDR3: TGTGCCAGCAGCGGGACAGGGCGGGAGCCCCAGAACTTC.